A single sample gave rise to the 10 T cell receptor beta chains below, sequenced in a study of cytomegalovirus exposure and HLA in healthy donors. With 60 Vbeta and 13 Jbeta primers, the PCR was carried out. The data were produced by immunoSEQ multiplex PCR, yet TCRdb's version contains in-frame clones alone and is incomplete. The table lists approximately 42,000 clones. Sequencing input: PBMCs. The receptors were gathered from a male donor in good health and CMV-seronegative.

The chain has TRBV4-1 and TRBJ2-3; 8 bases agree with TRBD2. Trimming took 1 base from V and 5 from J; bases not matched to a gene: 8. CDR1 is MGHRA and CDR2 is YSYEKL in the germline V gene. This CDR3 is built from 16 residues. CDR3 sequence (DNA): TGCGCCAGCAGCCAAGCAGGGACCCTAGCGGGAGATACGCAGTATTTT. Amino acid sequence: CASSQAGTLAGDTQYF.

The chain couples TRBV4-2 to TRBJ1-5; TRBD1 is a possible D gene (5 bases). This CDR3 comprises 15 residues. The germline V gene encodes CDR1 LGHNA and CDR2 YNFKEQ. The V gene lost 2 bases and the J gene lost 3 bases, with 11 bases spanning the gap. CDR3 residues: CASSQLQGSNQPQHF. The DNA for the CDR3 is TGTGCCAGCAGCCAACTCCAGGGCTCCAATCAGCCCCAGCATTTT.

The chain employs TRBV20-1 and TRBJ2-3, with unresolved D. This CDR3 has 10 residues. With 6 bases removed from V and 8 bases from J, the gap between germline ends came to 9 bases. Germline V gene lookup returns CDR1 DFQATT and CDR2 SNEGSKA (reference sequence). The CDR3 is CSAALATQYF. CDR3 DNA sequence: TGCAGTGCGGCTCTGGCTACGCAGTATTTT.

The chain uses TRBV5-1 and TRBJ1-4; D is uncertain. Germline assignment: CDR1 SGHRS and CDR2 YFSETQ. This CDR3 contains 15 residues. V shed 0 bases and J shed 0 bases, with 6 bases lying between them. CDR3 sequence reads: CASSLGAATNEKLFF. CDR3 nucleotide sequence: TGCGCCAGCAGCTTGGGGGCCGCAACTAATGAAAAACTGTTTTTT.

The chain links TRBV5-1 to TRBJ1-1; weak D call: TRBD1 (5 bases). The ends were cut back, 2 bases at V and 4 bases at J, with 15 bases in the middle. Germline V gene lookup returns CDR1 SGHRS and CDR2 YFSETQ. The CDR3 runs 15 residues. CDR3 loop: CASSFDDRSFTEAFF. As DNA, the CDR3 is TGCGCCAGCAGCTTCGACGACAGAAGCTTCACTGAAGCTTTCTTT.

The chain is built from TRBV30 and TRBJ1-2, with 10 bases matching TRBD1. The V segment lost 0 bases and the J segment 8 bases; nucleotides outside the gene matches: 3. The CDR3 totals 13 residues. In germline, CDR1 is GTSNPN, CDR2 SVGIG (reference sequence). CDR3 sequence reads: CAWSVGQGGGYTF. The CDR3, as DNA: TGTGCCTGGAGTGTCGGACAGGGGGGCGGCTACACCTTC.

The chain combines TRBV18 with TRBJ2-3; D perhaps matches TRBD1 (6 bases). V was cut by 2 bases and J by 2 bases, with 17 bases left in between. Germline V CDR1 and CDR2: KGHSH, LQKENI. This CDR3 has 17 amino acids. The CDR3 nucleotides read TGTGCCAGCTCACCAAGTTGGGACAATAGGGTCACAGATACGCAGTATTTT. This codes for CASSPSWDNRVTDTQYF. Together with reference TRBV18 and TRBJ2-3, the CDR3 gives the full variable domain: NAGVMQNPRHLVRRRGQEARLRCSPMKGHSHVYWYRQLPEEGLKFMVYLQKENIIDESGMPKERFSAEFPKEGPSILRIQQVVRGDSAAYFCASSPSWDNRVTDTQYFGPGTRLTVL.

The gene calls are TRBV5-1 and TRBJ1-1; D uncertain. V was trimmed by 4 bases and J by 2 bases, leaving 9 bases between them. CDR1 and CDR2 from the germline V gene are SGHRS and YFSETQ. CDR3 length: 13 amino acids. CDR3 nucleotide sequence: TGCGCCAGCAGCACCACGGTTAACACTGAAGCTTTCTTT. It codes for CASSTTVNTEAFF.

The chain uses TRBV7-9 and TRBJ2-2, with 12 bases lining up with TRBD2. V lost 3 bases and J lost 6; bases outside the gene matches: 5. CDR3 length: 16 residues. From germline, CDR1 is SEHNR and CDR2 FQNEAQ (reference sequence). CDR3 sequence (DNA): TGTGCCAGCAGCTTTATACCTAGCGGGAGGGCCGGGGAGCTGTTTTTT. It encodes CASSFIPSGRAGELFF.

This rearrangement joins TRBV6-4 to TRBJ1-4, with 7 bases that match TRBD1. This CDR3 region has 17 residues. J gave up 4 bases and V 0 bases, and 8 bases lay outside the gene matches. Looked up from germline, CDR1 is MRHNA and CDR2 is SNTAGT. Written as DNA, the CDR3 is TGTGCCAGCAGTGACTCGGGGACAGTGCCATTTAATGAAAAACTGTTTTTT. Translating it yields CASSDSGTVPFNEKLFF.